These T cell receptor beta chains were read from a single sample in a study of blood T cells in healthy people across ages. TCRdb used MiXCR to reprocess the 5' RACE reads, holding one entry per CDR3 protein. Of roughly 1.9 million distinct CDR3 sequences in the sample, about two fifths were seen once. Specimen: blood. The receptors here all came from a human donor in good health. Each CDR3 is given with its conserved first and last residue. A D gene is named only where the DNA matches it firmly. For some rows the clone size is stated as once, few or many, or as a class when expanded; others skip it.

>TRBD2|TRBV27|TRBJ2-1|few
CASSLSRAGGYSYNEQFF
TGTGCCAGCAGTTTATCTAGAGCGGGGGGGTATTCCTACAATGAGCAGTTCTTC
>.|TRBV12-3/TRBV12-4|TRBJ1-5|few
CASSSQGANQPQHF
TGTGCCAGCAGTTCACAGGGCGCGAATCAGCCCCAGCATTTT
>.|TRBV7-9|TRBJ2-7|.
CASSLGRGSAYEQYF
TGTGCCAGCAGCTTAGGCAGGGGTAGCGCCTACGAGCAGTACTTC
>.|TRBV9|TRBJ2-1|few
CASSVVGQANEQFF
TGTGCCAGCAGCGTAGTAGGTCAGGCGAATGAGCAGTTCTTC
>.|TRBV7-2|TRBJ1-5|.
CASAWSPDNQPQHF
TGTGCCAGCGCCTGGAGCCCAGACAATCAGCCCCAGCATTTT
>.|TRBV7-9|TRBJ2-1|.
CASSSPVPTAGNEQFF
TGTGCCAGCAGCTCCCCAGTGCCAACGGCTGGCAATGAGCAGTTCTTC
>TRBD1|TRBV7-2|TRBJ1-2|.
CASRPGTGERYTF
TGTGCCAGCAGGCCCGGGACAGGGGAACGCTACACCTTC
>.|TRBV25-1|TRBJ2-6|.
CVSSSGRGANVLTF
TGTGTCAGCAGTAGTGGGCGGGGGGCCAACGTCCTGACTTTC
>.|TRBV12-1|TRBJ1-5|few
CASSLGTGGASNQPQHF
TGTGCCAGCAGCTTGGGGACAGGGGGCGCGAGCAATCAGCCCCAGCATTTT
>.|TRBV12-3/TRBV12-4|TRBJ2-1|.
CASSSGRLQFF
TGTGCCAGCAGTTCCGGGCGACTGCAGTTCTTC
>.|TRBV7-3|TRBJ2-5|.
CASSLTAGKETQYF
TGTGCCAGCAGCTTAACTGCGGGGAAAGAGACCCAGTACTTC
>.|TRBV5-6|TRBJ1-6|few
CASSPRRRGNSPLHF
TGTGCCAGCAGCCCCCGAAGGAGGGGAAATTCACCCCTCCACTTT
>.|TRBV15|TRBJ2-7|.
CATSRSGDYEQYF
TGTGCCACCAGCAGATCCGGAGACTACGAGCAGTACTTC
>TRBD1|TRBV12-3/TRBV12-4|TRBJ2-4|.
CASSFPPQGAYF
TGTGCCAGCAGTTTCCCCCCGCAGGGGGCGTACTTC
>.|TRBV13|TRBJ1-6|few
CASSLDQGSSYNSPLHF
TGTGCCAGCAGCTTAGACCAGGGAAGCTCCTATAATTCACCCCTCCACTTT
>TRBD1|TRBV6-2/TRBV6-3|TRBJ2-7|once
CASTHRGPSYEQYF
TGTGCCAGCACTCACAGGGGGCCCTCCTACGAGCAGTACTTC
>TRBD2|TRBV24-1|TRBJ2-1|.
CATSDPGGHNEQFF
TGTGCCACCAGTGATCCGGGGGGGCACAATGAGCAGTTCTTC
>TRBD2|TRBV20-1|TRBJ2-3|.
CSVGLAGGIDTQYF
TGCAGTGTAGGACTAGCGGGGGGTATAGATACGCAGTATTTT
>TRBD1|TRBV25-1|TRBJ2-5|.
CASSPRQGAYQETQYF
TGTGCCAGCAGCCCTCGACAGGGGGCTTACCAAGAGACCCAGTACTTC
>.|TRBV12-3/TRBV12-4|TRBJ2-1|few
CASSFSLDLEPRYEQFF
TGTGCCAGCAGTTTTTCCCTCGACCTGGAACCACGTTATGAGCAGTTCTTC
>.|TRBV25-1|TRBJ2-2|.
CASSEGNYPELFF
TGTGCCAGCAGTGAGGGCAACTACCCCGAGCTGTTTTTT
>.|TRBV4-1|TRBJ2-5|.
CASSQRGARVETQYF
TGCGCCAGCAGCCAACGGGGGGCCAGGGTGGAGACCCAGTACTTC
>.|TRBV20-1|TRBJ2-6|few
CSVHHSGANVLTF
TGCAGTGTGCACCACTCTGGGGCCAACGTCCTGACTTTC
>TRBD1|TRBV11-3|TRBJ2-1|few
CASSVRDRVDGQFF
TGTGCCAGCAGCGTCCGGGACAGGGTCGATGGGCAGTTCTTC
>.|TRBV20-1|TRBJ2-5|few
CSVQGVGKQYF
TGCAGTGTTCAAGGGGTCGGGAAGCAGTACTTC
>.|TRBV20-1|TRBJ2-7|.
CSASPNRANSYEQYF
TGCAGTGCTAGCCCAAACAGGGCCAACTCCTACGAGCAGTACTTC
>.|TRBV4-2|TRBJ1-2|few
CASSQDRTRYGYTF
TGTGCCAGCAGCCAAGATCGGACCCGTTATGGCTACACCTTC
>TRBD2|TRBV20-1|TRBJ2-1|.
CSARSAGVNNEQFF
TGCAGTGCGCGTTCAGCGGGGGTAAACAATGAGCAGTTCTTC
>TRBD2|TRBV19|TRBJ2-1|few
CASSIDLETSGYNEQFF
TGTGCCAGTAGTATAGATCTCGAGACTAGCGGATACAATGAGCAGTTCTTC
>TRBD2|TRBV12-3/TRBV12-4|TRBJ2-3|.
CASSFFLAGADTQYF
TGTGCCAGCAGTTTTTTTCTAGCGGGAGCAGATACGCAGTATTTT
>TRBD1|TRBV29-1|TRBJ2-7|.
CSASRGPSYEQYF
TGCAGCGCCAGTAGGGGGCCCTCCTACGAGCAGTACTTC
>TRBD1|TRBV5-1|TRBJ1-6|.
CASSLQEQGDSPLHF
TGCGCCAGCAGCCTGCAGGAACAGGGGGATTCACCCCTCCACTTT
>.|TRBV24-1|TRBJ1-5|few
CATSRGTVGNQPQHF
TGTGCCACCAGTCGCGGCACCGTCGGCAATCAGCCCCAGCATTTT
>TRBD1|TRBV5-1|TRBJ2-3|.
CASSSQPTGGVVADTQYF
TGCGCCAGCAGCTCTCAACCGACAGGGGGAGTAGTTGCAGATACGCAGTATTTT
>TRBD2|TRBV6-5|TRBJ2-3|few
CASSLGLAGAPLAQGQYF
TGTGCCAGCAGTTTAGGACTAGCGGGGGCCCCCTTAGCCCAAGGGCAGTATTTT
>TRBD1|TRBV9|TRBJ2-4|.
CASSFRDSSGSIQYF
TGTGCCAGCAGCTTCCGGGACAGTTCGGGAAGCATTCAGTACTTC
>.|TRBV5-5|TRBJ2-1|few
CASSLREKVYNEQFF
TGTGCCAGCAGCTTGAGGGAAAAGGTTTACAATGAGCAGTTCTTC
>TRBD2|TRBV7-2|TRBJ2-3|few
CASSPSGGADHTQYF
TGTGCCAGCAGCCCTAGCGGGGGGGCGGACCATACGCAGTATTTT
>.|TRBV28|TRBJ2-1|.
CASSEPGYSYNEQFF
TGTGCCAGCAGCGAGCCGGGGTACTCCTACAATGAGCAGTTCTTC
>.|TRBV11-2|TRBJ1-1|.
CASSLTARNAFF
TGTGCCAGCAGCTTAACGGCCAGGAACGCTTTCTTT
>TRBD1|TRBV12-3/TRBV12-4|TRBJ2-7|.
CASTETGYVGEQYF
TGTGCCAGCACCGAGACAGGGTACGTGGGGGAGCAGTACTTC
>TRBD1|TRBV18|TRBJ2-1|many
CASSPPFTAGGRNEQFF
TGTGCCAGCTCACCACCGTTCACGGCAGGGGGTAGGAATGAGCAGTTCTTC
>.|TRBV7-2|TRBJ1-4|.
CASRPQRNATNEKLFF
TGTGCCAGTCGCCCTCAGAGGAATGCAACTAATGAAAAACTGTTTTTT
>TRBD1|TRBV10-3|TRBJ2-7|.
CATGATGDVTYEQYF
TGTGCCACAGGAGCTACAGGGGATGTAACCTACGAGCAGTACTTC
>TRBD1|TRBV29-1|TRBJ1-1|.
CSAGTDEAFF
TGCAGCGCTGGGACAGACGAGGCTTTCTTT
>.|TRBV9|TRBJ2-3|.
CASSVEVGSPNTQYF
TGTGCCAGCAGCGTAGAGGTGGGAAGCCCAAATACGCAGTATTTT
>.|TRBV6-6|TRBJ1-1|.
CASSTFPGVTEAFF
TGTGCCAGCAGCACATTCCCAGGGGTTACTGAAGCTTTCTTT
>TRBD1|TRBV28|TRBJ2-5|.
CASSSQQKPGQGVRRGKTQYF
TGTGCCAGCAGTTCGCAACAAAAACCGGGACAGGGTGTTCGGCGTGGAAAGACCCAGTACTTC
>.|TRBV20-1|TRBJ2-3|few
CSAISVAEYTDTQYF
TGCAGTGCTATCTCTGTTGCGGAATACACAGATACGCAGTATTTT
>.|TRBV12-3/TRBV12-4|TRBJ1-5|.
CASSLGTARSNQPQHF
TGTGCCAGCAGTTTAGGGACAGCCCGGAGCAATCAGCCCCAGCATTTT
>TRBD1|TRBV4-1|TRBJ2-3|few
CASSQGTGLAQYF
TGCGCCAGCAGCCAGGGGACAGGCCTTGCGCAGTATTTT
>.|TRBV7-8|TRBJ2-4|.
CASSLSQGIQYF
TGTGCCAGCAGCTTATCACAGGGCATTCAGTACTTC
>TRBD1|TRBV6-6|TRBJ1-2|once
CASSYFSQGASSYGYTF
TGTGCCAGCAGTTACTTTTCACAGGGGGCCTCAAGCTATGGCTACACCTTC
>TRBD1|TRBV28|TRBJ1-2|.
CASSPGQTSNYGYTF
TGTGCCAGCTCACCGGGACAGACATCTAACTATGGCTACACCTTC
>.|TRBV11-3|TRBJ2-7|.
CASTETGPYEQYF
TGTGCCAGCACCGAGACAGGACCCTACGAGCAGTACTTC
>.|TRBV5-6|TRBJ2-7|.
CASSQLGGGGDEQYF
TGTGCCAGCAGCCAATTAGGGGGAGGAGGGGACGAGCAGTACTTC
>.|TRBV7-3|TRBJ1-1|.
CASSPGSGWEAFF
TGTGCCAGCAGCCCGGGCAGTGGGTGGGAAGCTTTCTTT
>.|TRBV29-1|TRBJ2-2|.
CSVAGLLGAGELFF
TGCAGCGTCGCAGGGCTATTAGGCGCCGGGGAGCTGTTTTTT
>.|TRBV2|TRBJ1-1|.
CASSEMFRPTEAFF
TGTGCCAGCAGTGAAATGTTTAGGCCCACTGAAGCTTTCTTT
>.|TRBV4-1|TRBJ1-2|few
CASSQSSVYGYTF
TGCGCCAGCAGCCAATCGTCGGTCTATGGCTACACCTTC